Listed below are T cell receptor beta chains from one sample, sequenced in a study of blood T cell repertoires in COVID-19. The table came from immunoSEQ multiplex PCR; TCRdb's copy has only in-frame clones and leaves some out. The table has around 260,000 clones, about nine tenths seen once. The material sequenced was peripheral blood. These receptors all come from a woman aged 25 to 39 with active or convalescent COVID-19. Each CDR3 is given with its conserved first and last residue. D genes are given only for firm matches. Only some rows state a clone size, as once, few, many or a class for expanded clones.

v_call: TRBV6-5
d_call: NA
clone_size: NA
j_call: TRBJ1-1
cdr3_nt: TGTGCCAGCAGCCTACGGTGGAACACTGAAGCTTTCTTT
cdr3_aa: CASSLRWNTEAFF

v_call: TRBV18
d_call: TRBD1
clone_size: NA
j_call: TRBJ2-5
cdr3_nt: TGTGCCAGCTCTCCAACCGGGACAGGGGCGGTCCAAGAGACCCAGTACTTC
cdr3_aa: CASSPTGTGAVQETQYF

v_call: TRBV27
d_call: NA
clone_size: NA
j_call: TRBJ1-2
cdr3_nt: TGTGCCAGCAGCAGACAGAGTAACTATTTCTATGGCTACACCTTC
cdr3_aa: CASSRQSNYFYGYTF

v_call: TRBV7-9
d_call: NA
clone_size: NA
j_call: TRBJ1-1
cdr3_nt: TGTGCCAGCAGCCCCGGGACTTCCTTAGGAGCTTTCTTT
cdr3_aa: CASSPGTSLGAFF

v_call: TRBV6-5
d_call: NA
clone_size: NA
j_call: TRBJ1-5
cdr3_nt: TGTGCCAGCAGATGGACAACCAATCAGCCCCAGCATTTT
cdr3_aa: CASRWTTNQPQHF

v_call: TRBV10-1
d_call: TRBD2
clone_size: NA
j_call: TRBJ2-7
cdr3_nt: TGCGCCAGCAGTGCGGGCGGGGGGAATTACGAGCAGTACTTC
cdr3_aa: CASSAGGGNYEQYF

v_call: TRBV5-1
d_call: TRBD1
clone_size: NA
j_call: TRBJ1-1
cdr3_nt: TGCGCCAGCAGCTTGGAACCGGGACAGGGTTTCACTGAAGCTTTCTTT
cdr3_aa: CASSLEPGQGFTEAFF

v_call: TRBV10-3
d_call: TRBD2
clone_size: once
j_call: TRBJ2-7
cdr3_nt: TGTGCCATCAGAACAACTAGCGGAGTGTGGGAGCAGTACTTC
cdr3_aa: CAIRTTSGVWEQYF

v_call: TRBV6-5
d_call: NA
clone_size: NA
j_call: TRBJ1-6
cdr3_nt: TGTGCCAGCAGTTCTGACAGGCTCCTTTCTACCCTCCACTTT
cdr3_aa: CASSSDRLLSTLHF

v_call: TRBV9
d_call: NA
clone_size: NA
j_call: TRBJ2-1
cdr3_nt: TGTGCCAGCAGCCCCGGCGGCGGGGTATCCTACAATGAGCAGTTCTTC
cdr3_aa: CASSPGGGVSYNEQFF

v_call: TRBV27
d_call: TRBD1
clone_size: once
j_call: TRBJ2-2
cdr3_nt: TGTGCCAGCAGTTTATCATTCAGGGGGACGGGGTCCGGGGAGCTGTTTTTT
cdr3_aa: CASSLSFRGTGSGELFF

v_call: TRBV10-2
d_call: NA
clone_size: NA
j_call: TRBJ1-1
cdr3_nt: TGCGCCAGCAGTGTGGAGATGAACACTGAAGCTTTCTTT
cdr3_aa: CASSVEMNTEAFF

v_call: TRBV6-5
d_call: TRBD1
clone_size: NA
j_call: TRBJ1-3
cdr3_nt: TGTGCCAGCAGACTACAGGGGGCAGCTGGAAACACCATATATTTT
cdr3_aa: CASRLQGAAGNTIYF

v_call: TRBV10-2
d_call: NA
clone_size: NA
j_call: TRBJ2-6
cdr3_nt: TGCGCCAGCAGCCGCTCTGGGGCCAACGTCCTGACTTTC
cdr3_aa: CASSRSGANVLTF

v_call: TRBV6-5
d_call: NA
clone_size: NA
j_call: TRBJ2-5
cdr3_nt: TGTGCCAGCAAGGACAGACGAGGAGGAGGAGAGACCCAGTACTTC
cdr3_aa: CASKDRRGGGETQYF

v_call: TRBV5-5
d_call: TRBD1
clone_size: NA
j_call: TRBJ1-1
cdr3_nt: TGTGCCAGCAAGGGGACAGGCAACACTGAAGCTTTCTTT
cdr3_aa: CASKGTGNTEAFF

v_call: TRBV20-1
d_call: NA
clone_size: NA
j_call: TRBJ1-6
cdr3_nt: TGCAGTGCTAGTCGCCAGGGCGTTAATTCACCCCTCCACTTT
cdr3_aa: CSASRQGVNSPLHF

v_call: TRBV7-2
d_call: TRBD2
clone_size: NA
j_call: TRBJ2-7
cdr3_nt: TGTGCCAGCAGCCCTGGACTAGCGGGGGGGCTGCGGGAGCAGTACTTC
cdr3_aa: CASSPGLAGGLREQYF

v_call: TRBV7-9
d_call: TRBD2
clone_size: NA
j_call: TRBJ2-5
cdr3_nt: TGTGCCAGCAGCTTAACTAGCGGGGGGCAAGAGACCCAGTACTTC
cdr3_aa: CASSLTSGGQETQYF